The 11 T cell receptor beta chains given below trace back to one sample, sequenced in a study of T cells after posttransplantation cyclophosphamide (dated by TCRdb to the mid-2010s). The control cohort consisted of ten or so patients who had myeloablative marrow transplants with methotrexate plus a calcineurin inhibitor and who were sampled 1 year after transplant. Receptors were amplified or captured by the immunoSEQ multiplex PCR assay. Not all clones reach the TCRdb copy of this immuneACCESS table, which keeps in-frame sequences only. Checked studies attribute under half of the gap to unresolved V genes and leave the rest unexplained. This sample comprises roughly 16,000 clones, roughly 91% of them detected only once. The ten biggest clones cover less than 4% of the sample. Sequencing used PBMCs, obtained after an allogeneic stem cell transplant with a calcineurin inhibitor and methotrexate. These receptors were obtained from a male patient in his fifties or sixties who received an allogeneic stem cell transplant from an unrelated donor, was CMV-positive, and had chronic GVHD only. Following transplantation, T cells from the graft donor may be among those present.

V usage is TRBV28 and J usage is TRBJ2-5; possibly TRBD1 for D (6 bases). Trimming left V 2 bases short and J 5 bases short, with 15 bases between. The CDR3 is made up of 15 amino acids. Germline CDR1 and CDR2: MDHEN and SYDVKM. The CDR3 protein is CASSLNMGAGETQYF. CDR3 DNA: TGTGCCAGCAGTTTAAACATGGGGGCTGGGGAGACCCAGTACTTC.

The chain employs TRBV28 and TRBJ2-5; 12 bases match TRBD2. The CDR3 extends over 16 amino acids. V shed 6 bases, J shed 2 bases, and the junction held 7 bases outside the gene matches. Germline loops: CDR1 MDHEN, CDR2 SYDVKM. The CDR3 coding sequence is TGTGCCAGCAGCCGCATCGGACTAGCGGGACAAGAGACCCAGTACTTC. This sequence encodes CASSRIGLAGQETQYF.

The chain couples TRBV4-1 to TRBJ1-1, with D perhaps TRBD1 (5 bases). V was clipped by 6 bases and J by 0 bases, with 17 bases between them. The germline V gene encodes CDR1 MGHRA and CDR2 YSYEKL. There are 16 residues in the CDR3. This CDR3 reads CASSRGGVGVNTEAFF. The CDR3 DNA sequence: TGCGCCAGCAGTAGGGGAGGAGTCGGGGTGAACACTGAAGCTTTCTTT.

This sequence joins TRBV5-5 and TRBJ2-7; no reliable D call. CDR1 is SGHKS, CDR2 YYEKEE, per germline (reference sequence). Trimming removed 0 bases from V and 3 bases from J, with 10 bases in between. The CDR3 totals 14 residues. The CDR3 sequence: CASSLDTSNYEQYF. The CDR3 DNA follows: TGTGCCAGCAGCTTGGATACATCAAACTACGAGCAGTACTTC.

The J gene is TRBJ1-2, the V gene TRBV28; possible D gene TRBD1, 6 bases. CDR3 length equals 13 residues. V gave up 5 bases and J gave up 2 bases, with 9 bases separating them. Germline CDR1 is MDHEN and CDR2 is SYDVKM. The CDR3 loop reads CASSGQLNYGYTF. The DNA for the CDR3 is TGTGCCAGCAGTGGACAGTTAAACTATGGCTACACCTTC.

CDR3 nucleotide sequence: TGTGCCAGCAGTTACGGGACAGTGAACAAGGAGGCCCAGTACTTC. Translated: CASSYGTVNKEAQYF. The rearrangement uses TRBV6-5 and TRBJ2-5, with 7 positions matching TRBD1. Trimming took 2 bases from V and 9 from J; bases not matched to a gene: 12. CDR1 and CDR2 (germline): MNHEY, SVGAGI. This CDR3 spans 15 amino acids.

This chain links TRBV5-1 with TRBJ2-7, with 9 bases fitting TRBD1. The CDR3 is made up of 13 amino acids. The V and J ends lost 6 bases and 5 bases, in that order; junction bases with no gene match: 6. The germline V gene encodes CDR1 SGHRS and CDR2 YFSETQ. The CDR3 loop is CASNSDRGHEQYF. In DNA form, the CDR3 reads TGCGCCAGCAACTCGGACAGGGGACACGAGCAGTACTTC.

The rearrangement uses TRBV12-2 and TRBJ2-3; TRBD1 is the table's D call, not checked against the DNA. TRBV12-2 is a pseudogene segment. The CDR3 spans 19 residues. In nucleotides, the CDR3 is TGTGCAAGTCGCCATCCCCGGGACAGGGAAGTGATTGGAACAGATACGCAGTATTTT. Translation gives CASRHPRDREVIGTDTQYF.

The J gene is TRBJ2-5, the V gene TRBV7-9; D not certain. Germline lookup yields CDR1 SEHNR and CDR2 FQNEAQ (reference sequence). The CDR3 totals 13 residues. Trimming took 3 bases from V and 2 from J, leaving 7 bases between them. The CDR3 DNA reads as TGTGCCAGCAGCTTCGGGTCGCAAGAGACCCAGTACTTC. Translating gives CASSFGSQETQYF.

This chain connects TRBV4-3 to TRBJ2-1; 11 bases fit TRBD2. Germline loops: CDR1 LGHNA, CDR2 YSLEER. CDR3 length: 16 amino acids. V dropped 3 bases and J dropped 3; count of bases not matched to a gene: 4. CDR3 coding DNA: TGCGCCAGCAGCCATGTAGCGGGAGGGCTCTACAATGAGCAGTTCTTC. It is translated as CASSHVAGGLYNEQFF.

The chain employs TRBV6-1 and TRBJ1-4; the match to TRBD1 covers 9 bases. CDR3 length: 15 residues. Germline values: CDR1 MNHNS, CDR2 SASEGT. V was clipped by 0 bases and J by 5 bases; unmatched bases: 1. In nucleotides, the CDR3 is TGTGCCAGCAGTGAAGCGACAGGGGGGAATGAAAAACTGTTTTTT. This encodes CASSEATGGNEKLFF.